The present TCR beta chain was sequenced within a study of response to subunit inactivated influenza vaccine. As to this clonotype: The antigen is unknown.

MiXCR was run by TCRdb on the RT-PCR reads, yielding one entry per CDR3 protein. The sample carries some 570,000 distinct CDR3 sequences, about 11% recorded once. CDR3 size: 18 residues. Looked up from germline, CDR1 is MNHNS and CDR2 is SASEGT. V was pared by 5 bases and J by 9 bases, with 18 bases of the junction left unmatched. Study observations and caveats: The authors put forward the suggestion that each seasonal influenza vaccination may bring in only a limited number of new T cells.

This same sample was also part of a study on T cells expressing NK-cell markers. That source notes: Making the TCR beta cDNA relied on 5'RACE template switching with UMIs. The TCR beta repertoires were obtained from sorted CD3+CD56+NKG2C+, CD3+CD56+NKG2C- and CD3+CD56-NKG2C+ T cells. In the group of eight sequenced donors, seven were HCMV-seropositive and one was seronegative. Among several donors, these clonotypes also ranked first in the CD3+CD56-NKG2C+ fraction.

The specimen was PBMCs from blood, collected on the day of vaccination. The TCR was taken from a man aged 45 to 65 who received an inactivated influenza vaccine. The chain carries TRBV6-1 and TRBJ2-1, with TRBD2 identical over 11 bases. CDR3 region: CASSRSQVAGGSRSEQFF. The CDR3 coding sequence is TGTGCCAGCAGTCGGAGCCAGGTAGCGGGGGGGTCTAGGAGTGAGCAGTTCTTC.